A selection of T cell receptor beta chains follows, all from one sample in a study of patients and donors after allogeneic stem cell transplantation. TCRdb ran MiXCR on the RT-PCR reads and lists one entry per CDR3 protein. Of about 23,000 distinct CDR3 sequences in the sample, around 30% were seen once. Specimen: blood, either unsorted or a sorted T cell fraction (not recorded which). These receptors were taken from a human donor who was either an allogeneic HSCT recipient or a stem cell or donor lymphocyte infusion donor (not recorded which). It is not recorded whose cells these are; they may come from a transplant donor. Both conserved end residues are part of each CDR3. The order of the fields is V gene, D gene, J gene, clone size, CDR3 DNA, CDR3 protein. A D gene is named only where the DNA matches it firmly. Clone size is given for some rows only: seen once, a few or many times, or a class if the clone is expanded.

>TRBV24-1|NA|TRBJ1-2|few
TGTGCCACCAGTGCCCCAGGGGCAGTCGGTAACTATGGCTACACCTTC
CATSAPGAVGNYGYTF
>TRBV10-3|NA|TRBJ2-1|few
TGTGCCATCAGTGAGGCCCGTTTGCCCTACAATGAGCAGTTCTTC
CAISEARLPYNEQFF
>TRBV6-2/TRBV6-3|NA|TRBJ2-1|NA
TGTGCCAGCAGTTACAGGCAGGCCCCCGACCTCTATGAGCAGTTCTTC
CASSYRQAPDLYEQFF
>TRBV20-1|NA|TRBJ2-4|NA
TGCAGTGCTAGTACCCTGGGTTCGCAGTACTTC
CSASTLGSQYF
>TRBV12-3/TRBV12-4|NA|TRBJ1-6|few
TGTGCCAGCAGTCCCGGGGTCCGGAATTCACCCCTCCACTTT
CASSPGVRNSPLHF
>TRBV15|NA|TRBJ1-1|NA
TGTGCCACCAGCACTCACCCCCCGAGGGACGAGAACACTGAAGCTTTCTTT
CATSTHPPRDENTEAFF
>TRBV10-3|TRBD2|TRBJ2-7|NA
TGTGCCATCACCAACGGGGGGTACTACGAGCAGTACTTC
CAITNGGYYEQYF
>TRBV7-2|NA|TRBJ2-3|NA
TGTGCCAGCAGCTTAGTATCGGACACAGATACGCAGTATTTT
CASSLVSDTDTQYF
>TRBV12-3/TRBV12-4|NA|TRBJ1-3|few
TGTGCCAGCAGTCTCCCCCGGCAACAATCCGGAAACACCATATATTTT
CASSLPRQQSGNTIYF
>TRBV20-1|NA|TRBJ1-1|NA
TGCAGTGCTAGAGGGGCCGATAGTGCAGCTTTCTTT
CSARGADSAAFF
>TRBV5-1|TRBD2|TRBJ2-1|NA
TGCGCCAGCAGCTTTTCACCGGGGGGGCCCTACAATGAGCAGTTCTTC
CASSFSPGGPYNEQFF